This T cell receptor (beta chain) was profiled in a study of OX40 agonist ivuxolimab in advanced cancers. Broadly, across the study: Ivuxolimab was a fully human IgG2 agonistic monoclonal antibody targeting the costimulatory receptor OX40 (CD134). Intravenous ivuxolimab was administered to patients every 2 weeks at six dose levels: 0.01, 0.1, 0.3, 1.5, 3 and 10 mg/kg. Among the approximately 54 dose-escalation patients, about 19 had hepatocellular carcinoma, 15 or so melanoma, 9 renal cell carcinoma and 9 head and neck cancer. In the dose-escalation cohort, roughly four fifths of patients were male, and the mean age was approximately 60 years, with a range of 23 to 79. Patients were allowed to have had prior anti-PD-1, anti-PD-L1 or anti-CTLA-4 therapy, and approximately 37% of the dose-escalation patients had been treated with checkpoint inhibitors. Partial responses were achieved by three dose-escalation patients, of whom one had hepatocellular carcinoma and two had cutaneous melanoma. Peripheral TCRbeta sequencing was intended to test whether TCR sequence diversity was altered and clonal T-cell expansion was caused by ivuxolimab. The paper describes the monotherapy dose-escalation part (N of about 50 patients) of the phase I trial of ivuxolimab.

Genomic DNA was extracted from sorted cells for sequencing of the TCRbeta CDR3 region. The immunoSEQ Assay was used for sequencing of TCRbeta CDR3 regions. TCRdb carries this immuneACCESS record with in-frame sequences only. Its versions omit some clonotypes, under half of them owing to an unresolved V gene in the studies checked, with the rest unexplained. Here the sample has 55,000 to 70,000 clones; 86% occur a single time. Of the sample, 0.95% to 1.5% falls within the top ten clones. The full study reports these points: Low levels of normalized T-cell clonal expansion were also seen in some nonresponding patients. In the 0.1-3.0 mg/kg groups, partial responders were among the patients with the lowest normalized peripheral clonal expansion, particularly in CD8+ T cells. Antigen specificity was not determined for the clonally expanded peripheral T cells. At doses from 0.1 to 3.0 mg/kg, clonal expansion was seen in both CD4+ and CD8+ blood T cells between baseline and week 6. After ivuxolimab, more expanded clones were found on average in CD8+ T cells than in CD4+ T cells.

Comment on this clone: Its antigen remains undetermined. No base-level quality is on record; no much larger clone is a single base apart.

The trial excluded patients who had a history of autoimmune disease or were on systemic immunosuppression. Peripheral blood for TCR sequencing was drawn from every dose cohort at baseline, at cycle 4 day 1 and at cycle 7 day 1. The samples were drawn from a first-in-human, open-label, multicenter phase I dose-escalation trial of ivuxolimab. Adults with locally advanced or metastatic melanoma, renal cell carcinoma, hepatocellular carcinoma or head and neck squamous cell carcinoma were enrolled in the trial. Before TCR sequencing, CD4+ and CD8+ T cells were separately sorted from peripheral blood. From a lookup of the germline V gene, CDR1 and CDR2 are SGHVS and FQNEAQ. V is trimmed back by 5 bases and J by 4 bases, and the junction contains 9 bases that no gene match accounts for. Measured from the cysteine to the phenylalanine, the CDR3 is 15 residues long. This entry keeps only the CDR3 DNA: 45 bases, framed from base 1.

The specimen comprised CD4+ or CD8+ T cells sorted from blood, sampled in a trial of the OX40 agonist ivuxolimab. This TCR came from an adult with an advanced solid tumor such as melanoma, head and neck, liver or kidney cancer. The sequence joins TRBV7-8 to TRBJ1-2; 8 junctional bases match TRBD1. The DNA is as follows: TGTGCCAGCAGCCTCAGGACAGGGTATGGCTATGGCTACACCTTC. Its amino acids are CASSLRTGYGYGYTF.